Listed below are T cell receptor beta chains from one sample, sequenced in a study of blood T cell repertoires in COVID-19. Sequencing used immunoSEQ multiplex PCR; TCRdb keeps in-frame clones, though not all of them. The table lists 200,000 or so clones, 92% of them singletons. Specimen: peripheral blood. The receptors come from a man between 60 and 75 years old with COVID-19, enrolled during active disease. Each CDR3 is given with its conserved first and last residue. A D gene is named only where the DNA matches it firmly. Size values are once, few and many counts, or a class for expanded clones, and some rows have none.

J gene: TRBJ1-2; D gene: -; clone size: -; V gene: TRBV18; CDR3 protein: CASSPQGFGYTF; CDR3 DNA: TGTGCCAGCTCACCACAGGGGTTCGGCTACACCTTC
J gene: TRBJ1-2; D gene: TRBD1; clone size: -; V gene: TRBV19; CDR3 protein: CASSAPGTGERNYGYTF; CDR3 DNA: TGTGCCAGTAGTGCTCCCGGGACAGGGGAGCGGAACTATGGCTACACCTTC
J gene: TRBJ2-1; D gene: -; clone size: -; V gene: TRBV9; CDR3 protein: CASSVEQNEQFF; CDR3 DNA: TGTGCCAGCAGCGTAGAACAGAATGAGCAGTTCTTC
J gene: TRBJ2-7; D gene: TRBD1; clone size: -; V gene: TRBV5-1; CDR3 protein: CASSPSPDRNPYEQYF; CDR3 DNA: TGCGCCAGCAGCCCCTCCCCGGACAGGAACCCCTACGAGCAGTACTTC
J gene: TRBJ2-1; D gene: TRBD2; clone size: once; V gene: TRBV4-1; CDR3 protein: CASSQDPSGGYNEQFF; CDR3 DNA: TGCGCCAGCAGCCAAGATCCTAGCGGGGGGTACAATGAGCAGTTCTTC
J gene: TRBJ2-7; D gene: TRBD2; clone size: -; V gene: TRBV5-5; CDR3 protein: CASSLGLAPSSYEQYF; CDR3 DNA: TGTGCCAGCAGCTTGGGACTAGCGCCGAGCTCCTACGAGCAGTACTTC
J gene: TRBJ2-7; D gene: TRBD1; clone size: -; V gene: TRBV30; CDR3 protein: CAWSGDRSYEQYF; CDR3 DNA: TGTGCCTGGAGTGGGGACAGATCCTACGAGCAGTACTTC
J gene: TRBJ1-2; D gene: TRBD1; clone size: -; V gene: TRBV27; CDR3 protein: CASSLSNTGGRGYTF; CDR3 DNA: TGTGCCAGCAGTTTATCGAATACAGGGGGCCGCGGCTACACCTTC
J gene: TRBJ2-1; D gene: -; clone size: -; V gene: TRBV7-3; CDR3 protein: CASSLGGNYNEQFF; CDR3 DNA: TGTGCCAGCAGCTTAGGCGGCAACTACAATGAGCAGTTCTTC
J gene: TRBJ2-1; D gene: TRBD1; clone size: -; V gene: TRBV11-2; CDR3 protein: CASSLDRVSNEQFF; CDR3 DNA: TGTGCCAGCAGCTTGGACAGGGTGTCGAATGAGCAGTTCTTC
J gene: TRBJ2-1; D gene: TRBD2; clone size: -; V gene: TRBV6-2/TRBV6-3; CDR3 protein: CASSYALAGAYSYEQFF; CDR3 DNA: TGTGCCAGCAGTTACGCACTAGCGGGAGCTTATTCATATGAGCAGTTCTTC
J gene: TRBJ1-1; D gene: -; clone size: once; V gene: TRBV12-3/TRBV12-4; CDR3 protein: CASRRGTEAFF; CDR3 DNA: TGTGCCAGCAGACGAGGGACTGAAGCTTTCTTT
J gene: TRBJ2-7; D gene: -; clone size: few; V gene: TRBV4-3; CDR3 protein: CASSQDMGREQYF; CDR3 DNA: TGCGCCAGCAGCCAAGATATGGGGAGGGAGCAGTACTTC
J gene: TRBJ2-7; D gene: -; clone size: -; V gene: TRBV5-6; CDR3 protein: CASSLGNEQYF; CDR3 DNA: TGTGCCAGCAGCTTGGGTAACGAGCAGTACTTC
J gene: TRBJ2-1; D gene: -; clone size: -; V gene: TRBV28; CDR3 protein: CASSFYGIRADEQFF; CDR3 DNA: TGTGCCAGCAGTTTCTATGGAATCAGGGCCGATGAGCAGTTCTTC
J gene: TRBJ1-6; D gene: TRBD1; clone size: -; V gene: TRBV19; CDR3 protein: CASRERHRDRGNSPLHF; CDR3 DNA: TGTGCCAGTAGGGAGCGACACCGGGACAGGGGGAATTCACCCCTCCACTTT
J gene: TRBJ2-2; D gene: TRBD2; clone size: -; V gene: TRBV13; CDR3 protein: CASSPGLARGELFF; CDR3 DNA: TGTGCCAGCAGCCCAGGACTAGCGAGGGGGGAGCTGTTTTTT
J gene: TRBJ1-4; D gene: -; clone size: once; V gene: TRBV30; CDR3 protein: CAWSITGLGKLFF; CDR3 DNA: TGTGCCTGGAGTATTACAGGGCTCGGAAAACTGTTTTTT
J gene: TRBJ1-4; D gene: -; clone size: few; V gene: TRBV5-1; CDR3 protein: CASSETSTNEKLFF; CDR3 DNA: TGCGCCAGCAGCGAGACTTCAACTAATGAAAAACTGTTTTTT
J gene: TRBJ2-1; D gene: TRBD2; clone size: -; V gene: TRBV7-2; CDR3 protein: CASSPVTSGSKYNEQFF; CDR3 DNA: TGTGCCAGCAGCCCCGTGACTAGCGGGAGCAAGTACAATGAGCAGTTCTTC
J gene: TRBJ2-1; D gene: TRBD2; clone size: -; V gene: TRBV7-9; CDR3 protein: CASSLSPAGYNEQFF; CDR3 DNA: TGTGCCAGCAGCTTATCTCCAGCGGGGTACAATGAGCAGTTCTTC
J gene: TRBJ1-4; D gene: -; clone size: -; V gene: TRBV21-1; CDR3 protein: CASSKGDRLVATNEKLFF; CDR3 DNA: TGTGCCAGCAGCAAAGGGGACAGACTCGTCGCAACTAATGAAAAACTGTTTTTT
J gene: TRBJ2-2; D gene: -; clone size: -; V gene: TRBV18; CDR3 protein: CASSPATVNTGELFF; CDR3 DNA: TGTGCCAGCTCACCAGCGACAGTGAACACCGGGGAGCTGTTTTTT
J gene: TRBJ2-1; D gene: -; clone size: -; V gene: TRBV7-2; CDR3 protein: CASSLVGGNNEQFF; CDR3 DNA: TGTGCCAGCAGCTTAGTCGGGGGAAACAATGAGCAGTTCTTC
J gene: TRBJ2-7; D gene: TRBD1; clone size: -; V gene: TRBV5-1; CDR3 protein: CASSTQGATYYEQYF; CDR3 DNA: TGCGCCAGCAGCACACAGGGGGCGACTTATTACGAGCAGTACTTC
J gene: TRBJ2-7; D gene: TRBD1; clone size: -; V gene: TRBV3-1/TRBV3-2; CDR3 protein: CASSQPGTGSYEQYF; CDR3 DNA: TGTGCCAGCAGCCAACCCGGGACAGGGTCCTACGAGCAGTACTTC
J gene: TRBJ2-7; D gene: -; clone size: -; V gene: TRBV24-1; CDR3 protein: CATKVPRQGSYEQYF; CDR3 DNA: TGTGCCACCAAAGTTCCCAGGCAAGGATCCTACGAGCAGTACTTC
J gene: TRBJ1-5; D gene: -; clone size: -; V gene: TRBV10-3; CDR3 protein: CAISESDTQPQHF; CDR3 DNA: TGTGCCATCAGTGAGTCGGACACCCAGCCCCAGCATTTT
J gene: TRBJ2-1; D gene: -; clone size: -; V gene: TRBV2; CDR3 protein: CASSETVLGNEQFF; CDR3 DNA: TGTGCCAGCAGTGAGACAGTTCTGGGCAATGAGCAGTTCTTC
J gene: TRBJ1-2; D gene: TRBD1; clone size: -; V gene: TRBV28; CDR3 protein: CATHYGTVNGYTF; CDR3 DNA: TGTGCCACTCATTACGGGACAGTAAATGGCTACACCTTC
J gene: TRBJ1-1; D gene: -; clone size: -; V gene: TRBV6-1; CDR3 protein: CASSEPSNGDKAFF; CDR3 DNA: TGTGCCAGCAGTGAACCTAGTAACGGGGACAAAGCTTTCTTT
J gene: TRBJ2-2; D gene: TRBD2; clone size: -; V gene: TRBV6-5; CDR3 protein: CASRGGYRELFF; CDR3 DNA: TGTGCCAGCCGGGGGGGGTATCGGGAGCTGTTTTTT
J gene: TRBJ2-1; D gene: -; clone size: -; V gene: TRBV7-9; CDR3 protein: CASSLLVGPIREQFF; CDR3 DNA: TGTGCCAGCAGCCTACTAGTCGGCCCAATTCGGGAGCAGTTCTTC
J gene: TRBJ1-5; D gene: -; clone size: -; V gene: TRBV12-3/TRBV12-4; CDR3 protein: CASSLQGKPQHF; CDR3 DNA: TGTGCCAGCAGTTTACAGGGTAAGCCCCAGCATTTT
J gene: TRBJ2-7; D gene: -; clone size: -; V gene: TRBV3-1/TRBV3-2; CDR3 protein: CASSHVQAHEQYF; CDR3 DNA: TGTGCCAGCAGCCACGTCCAGGCCCACGAGCAGTACTTC
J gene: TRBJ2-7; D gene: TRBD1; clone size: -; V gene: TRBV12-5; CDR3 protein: CASGSGQGEAQYF; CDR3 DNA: TGTGCTAGTGGATCGGGACAGGGGGAGGCGCAGTACTTC
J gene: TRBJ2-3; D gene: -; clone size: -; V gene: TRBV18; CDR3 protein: CASSPTSDTQYF; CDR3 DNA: TGTGCCAGCTCACCAACATCAGATACGCAGTATTTT
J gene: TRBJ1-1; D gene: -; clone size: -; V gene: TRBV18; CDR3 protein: CASSPSVLEAFF; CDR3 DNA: TGTGCCAGCTCACCCAGTGTTTTGGAAGCTTTCTTT
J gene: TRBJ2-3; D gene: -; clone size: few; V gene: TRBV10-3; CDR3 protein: CAITATSTDTQYF; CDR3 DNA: TGTGCCATCACCGCGACTAGCACAGATACGCAGTATTTT
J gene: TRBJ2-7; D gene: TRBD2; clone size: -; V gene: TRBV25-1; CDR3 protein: CASSGVMTSQIYEQYF; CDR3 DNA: TGTGCCAGCAGTGGGGTTATGACTAGCCAAATCTACGAGCAGTACTTC
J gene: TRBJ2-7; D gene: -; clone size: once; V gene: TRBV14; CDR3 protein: CASSQDWVRDEQYF; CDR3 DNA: TGTGCCAGCAGCCAAGATTGGGTCAGGGACGAGCAGTACTTC
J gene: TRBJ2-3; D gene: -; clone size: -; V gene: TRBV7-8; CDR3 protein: CASSLELYSTDTQYF; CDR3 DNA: TGTGCCAGCAGCTTAGAATTGTATAGCACAGATACGCAGTATTTT
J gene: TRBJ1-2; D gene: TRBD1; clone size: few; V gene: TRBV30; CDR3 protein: CAWSGPGQGNYGYTF; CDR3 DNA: TGTGCCTGGAGTGGCCCCGGACAGGGCAACTATGGCTACACCTTC
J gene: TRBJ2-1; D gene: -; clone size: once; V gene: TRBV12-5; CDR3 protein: CASGLGQGGYNEQFF; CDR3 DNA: TGTGCTAGTGGTTTGGGTCAGGGGGGATACAATGAGCAGTTCTTC
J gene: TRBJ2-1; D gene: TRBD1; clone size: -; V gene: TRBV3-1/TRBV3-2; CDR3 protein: CASSLRDRVLNEQFF; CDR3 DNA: TGTGCCAGCAGCCTCCGGGACAGGGTATTGAATGAGCAGTTCTTC
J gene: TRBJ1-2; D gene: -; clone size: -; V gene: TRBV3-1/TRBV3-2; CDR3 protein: CASSHEGSLTPNYGYTF; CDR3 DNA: TGTGCCAGCAGCCACGAAGGGAGCTTAACTCCAAACTATGGCTACACCTTC
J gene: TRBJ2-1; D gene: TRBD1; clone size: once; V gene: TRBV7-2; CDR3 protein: CASSLDRVGEQFF; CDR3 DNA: TGTGCCAGCAGCCTCGACAGGGTTGGTGAGCAGTTCTTC
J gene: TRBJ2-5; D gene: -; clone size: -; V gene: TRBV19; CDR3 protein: CASSRTSGVQETQYF; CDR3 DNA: TGTGCCAGTAGTAGGACTTCGGGGGTTCAAGAGACCCAGTACTTC
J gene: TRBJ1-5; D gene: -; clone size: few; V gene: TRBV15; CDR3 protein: CATSRDPGVGQPQHF; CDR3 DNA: TGTGCCACCAGCAGAGATCCAGGGGTGGGACAGCCCCAGCATTTT